The T cell receptor (beta chain) under discussion was sequenced for a study of blood T cell repertoires in COVID-19. This clone was seen once. Sequenced by immunoSEQ multiplex PCR; TCRdb stores in-frame clones only, minus some. This sample has some 40,000 clones; 65% to 90% occur once, and the top ten carry 4.5% to 5.5%. The CDR3 sequence is 14 residues long. Germline V gene lookup returns CDR1 KGHSH and CDR2 LQKENI. V was pared by 0 bases and J by 4 bases, with 7 bases between. The genes are TRBV18 and TRBJ2-1; D unclear. Sequencing was performed on peripheral blood. The sequence was obtained from a man between 40 and 49 years old with active COVID-19. The CDR3 DNA reads TGTGCCAGCTCACCACCGATCCAGTACAATGAGCAGTTCTTC. Amino acid sequence: CASSPPIQYNEQFF.